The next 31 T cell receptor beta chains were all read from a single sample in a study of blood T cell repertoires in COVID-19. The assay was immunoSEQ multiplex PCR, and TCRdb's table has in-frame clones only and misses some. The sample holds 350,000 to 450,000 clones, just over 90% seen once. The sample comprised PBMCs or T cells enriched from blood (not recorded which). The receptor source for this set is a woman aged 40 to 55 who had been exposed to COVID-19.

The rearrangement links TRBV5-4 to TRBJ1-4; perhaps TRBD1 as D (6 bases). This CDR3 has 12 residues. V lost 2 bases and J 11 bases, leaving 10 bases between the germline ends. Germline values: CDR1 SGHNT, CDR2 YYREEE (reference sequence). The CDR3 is CASSLQGGKLFF. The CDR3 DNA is TGTGCCAGCAGCTTACAGGGCGGCAAACTGTTTTTT.

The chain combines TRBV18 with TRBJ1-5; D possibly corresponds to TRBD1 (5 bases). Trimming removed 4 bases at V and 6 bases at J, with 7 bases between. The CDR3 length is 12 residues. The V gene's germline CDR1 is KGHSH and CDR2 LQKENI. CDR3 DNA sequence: TGTGCCAGCTCACGGGGCGGTCAGCCCCAGCATTTT. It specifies CASSRGGQPQHF.

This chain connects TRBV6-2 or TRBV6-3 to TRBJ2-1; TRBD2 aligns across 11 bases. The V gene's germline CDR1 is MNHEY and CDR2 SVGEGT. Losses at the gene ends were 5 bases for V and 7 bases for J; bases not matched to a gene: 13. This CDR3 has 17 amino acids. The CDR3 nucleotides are TGTGCCAGCAGTCTCAACCTAGCGGGAGGTTCAGGGAATGAGCAGTTCTTC. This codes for CASSLNLAGGSGNEQFF.

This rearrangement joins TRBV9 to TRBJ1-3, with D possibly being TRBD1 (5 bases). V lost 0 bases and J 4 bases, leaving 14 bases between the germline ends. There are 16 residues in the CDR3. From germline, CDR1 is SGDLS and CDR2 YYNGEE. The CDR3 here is CASSVVAGTLGNTIYF. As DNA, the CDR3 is TGTGCCAGCAGCGTAGTTGCGGGGACTCTGGGAAACACCATATATTTT.

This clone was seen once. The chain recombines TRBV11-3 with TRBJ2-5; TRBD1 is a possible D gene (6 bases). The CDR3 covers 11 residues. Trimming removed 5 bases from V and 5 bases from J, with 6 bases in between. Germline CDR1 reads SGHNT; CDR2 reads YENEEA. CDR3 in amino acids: CASSGGETQYF. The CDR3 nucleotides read TGTGCCAGCAGCGGGGGCGAGACCCAGTACTTC.

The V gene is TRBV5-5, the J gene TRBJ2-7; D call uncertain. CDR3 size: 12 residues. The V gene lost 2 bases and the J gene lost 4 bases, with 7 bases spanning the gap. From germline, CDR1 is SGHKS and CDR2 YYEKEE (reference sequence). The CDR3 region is CASSFAMYEQYF. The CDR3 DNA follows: TGTGCCAGCAGCTTCGCGATGTACGAGCAGTACTTC.

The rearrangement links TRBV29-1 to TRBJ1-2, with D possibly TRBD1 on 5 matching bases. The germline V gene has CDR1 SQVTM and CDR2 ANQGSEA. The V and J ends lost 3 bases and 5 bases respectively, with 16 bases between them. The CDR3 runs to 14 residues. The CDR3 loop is CSVETQGRTYGYTF. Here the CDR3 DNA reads TGCAGCGTTGAGACTCAGGGAAGGACATATGGCTACACCTTC.

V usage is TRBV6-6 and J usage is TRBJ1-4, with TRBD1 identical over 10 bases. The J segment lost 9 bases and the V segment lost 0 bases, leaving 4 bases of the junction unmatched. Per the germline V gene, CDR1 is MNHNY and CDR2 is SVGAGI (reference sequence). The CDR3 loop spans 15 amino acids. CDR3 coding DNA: TGTGCCAGCAGTTACTCCGGGACAGGGGTGAAAAAACTGTTTTTT. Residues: CASSYSGTGVKKLFF.

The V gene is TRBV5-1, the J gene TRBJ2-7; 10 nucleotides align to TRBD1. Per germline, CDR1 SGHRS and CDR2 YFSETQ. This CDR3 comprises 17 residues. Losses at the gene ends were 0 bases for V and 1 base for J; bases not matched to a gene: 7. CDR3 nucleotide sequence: TGCGCCAGCAGCTTGGCCCTTATGGGACAGGGGTCCTACGAGCAGTACTTC. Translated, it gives CASSLALMGQGSYEQYF. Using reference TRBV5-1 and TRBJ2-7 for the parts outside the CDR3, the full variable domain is KAGVTQTPRYLIKTRGQQVTLSCSPISGHRSVSWYQQTPGQGLQFLFEYFSETQRNKGNFPGRFSGRQFSNSRSEMNVSTLELGDSALYLCASSLALMGQGSYEQYFGPGTRLTVT.

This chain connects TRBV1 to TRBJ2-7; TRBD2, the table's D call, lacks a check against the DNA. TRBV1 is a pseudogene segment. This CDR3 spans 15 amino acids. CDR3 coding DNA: TGCACCAGCAGCCTCCGGGACTGTTTGTTGTACGAGCAGTACTTC. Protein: CTSSLRDCLLYEQYF.

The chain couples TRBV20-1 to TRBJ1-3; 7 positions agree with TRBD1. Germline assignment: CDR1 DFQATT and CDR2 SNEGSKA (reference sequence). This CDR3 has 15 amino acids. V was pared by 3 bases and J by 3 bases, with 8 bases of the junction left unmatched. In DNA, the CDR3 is TGCAGTGCTAGTCGACCAGGGGGTAATGGAAACACCATATATTTT. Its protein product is CSASRPGGNGNTIYF.

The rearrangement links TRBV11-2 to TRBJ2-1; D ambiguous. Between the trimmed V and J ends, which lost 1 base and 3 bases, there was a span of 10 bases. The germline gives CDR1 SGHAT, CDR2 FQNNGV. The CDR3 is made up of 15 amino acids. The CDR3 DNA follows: TGTGCCAGCAGCTTAGCCCCGACTGGCTACAATGAGCAGTTCTTC. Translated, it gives CASSLAPTGYNEQFF.

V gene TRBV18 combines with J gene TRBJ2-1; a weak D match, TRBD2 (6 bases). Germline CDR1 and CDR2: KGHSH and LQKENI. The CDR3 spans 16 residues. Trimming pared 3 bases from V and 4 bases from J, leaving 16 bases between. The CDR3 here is CASSPILAKGYNEQFF. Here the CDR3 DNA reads TGTGCCAGCTCACCGATTCTAGCGAAAGGGTACAATGAGCAGTTCTTC.

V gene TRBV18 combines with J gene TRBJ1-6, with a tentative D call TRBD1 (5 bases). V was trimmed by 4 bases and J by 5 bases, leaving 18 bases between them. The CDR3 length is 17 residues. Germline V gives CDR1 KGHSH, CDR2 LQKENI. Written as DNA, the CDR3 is TGTGCCAGCTCACTCATTCCCCTTCAGGGAAATAATTCACCCCTCCACTTT. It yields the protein CASSLIPLQGNNSPLHF.

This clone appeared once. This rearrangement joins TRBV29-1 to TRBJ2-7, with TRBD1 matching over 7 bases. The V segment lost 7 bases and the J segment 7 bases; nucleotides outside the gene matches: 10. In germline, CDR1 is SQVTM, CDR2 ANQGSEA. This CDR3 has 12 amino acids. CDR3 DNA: TGCAGCGCCCGACAGGGTCGTGGGGAGCAGTACTTC. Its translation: CSARQGRGEQYF.

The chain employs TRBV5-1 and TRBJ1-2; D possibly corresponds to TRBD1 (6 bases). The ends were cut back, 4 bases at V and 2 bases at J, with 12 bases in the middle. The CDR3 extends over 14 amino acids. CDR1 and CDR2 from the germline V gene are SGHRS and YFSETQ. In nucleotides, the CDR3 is TGCGCCAGCAGCATGGGACAAGAAAACTATGGCTACACCTTC. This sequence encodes CASSMGQENYGYTF.

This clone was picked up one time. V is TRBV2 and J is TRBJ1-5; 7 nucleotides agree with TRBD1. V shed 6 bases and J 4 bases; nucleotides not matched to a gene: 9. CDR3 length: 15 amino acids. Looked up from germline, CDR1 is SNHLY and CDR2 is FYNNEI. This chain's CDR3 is CASSLTGKMNQPQHF. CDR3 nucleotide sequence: TGTGCCAGCAGCCTGACAGGGAAAATGAATCAGCCCCAGCATTTT.

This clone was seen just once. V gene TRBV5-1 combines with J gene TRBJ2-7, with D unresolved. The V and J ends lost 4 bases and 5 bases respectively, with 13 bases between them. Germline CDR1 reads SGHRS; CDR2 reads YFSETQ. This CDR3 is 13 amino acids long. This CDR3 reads CASSDVISHEQYF. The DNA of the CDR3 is TGCGCCAGCAGCGACGTAATTAGCCACGAGCAGTACTTC.

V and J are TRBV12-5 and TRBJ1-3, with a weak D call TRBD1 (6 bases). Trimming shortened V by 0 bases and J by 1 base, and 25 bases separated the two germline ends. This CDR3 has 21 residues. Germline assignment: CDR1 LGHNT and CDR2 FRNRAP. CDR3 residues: CASGLVLGNREIIRSGNTIYF. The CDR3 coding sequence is TGTGCTAGTGGTTTGGTACTAGGTAACAGGGAAATAATTAGGTCTGGAAACACCATATATTTT. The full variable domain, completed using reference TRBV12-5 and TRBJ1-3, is DARVTQTPRHKVTEMGQEVTMRCQPILGHNTVFWYRQTMMQGLELLAYFRNRAPLDDSGMPKDRFSAEMPDATLATLKIQPSEPRDSAVYFCASGLVLGNREIIRSGNTIYFGEGSWLTVV.

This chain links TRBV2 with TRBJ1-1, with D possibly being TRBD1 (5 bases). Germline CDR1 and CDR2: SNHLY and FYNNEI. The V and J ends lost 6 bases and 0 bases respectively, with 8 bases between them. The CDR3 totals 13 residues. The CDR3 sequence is CASRGGLNTEAFF. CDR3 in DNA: TGTGCCAGCAGGGGGGGACTGAACACTGAAGCTTTCTTT. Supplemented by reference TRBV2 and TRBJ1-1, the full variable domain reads EPEVTQTPSHQVTQMGQEVILRCVPISNHLYFYWYRQILGQKVEFLVSFYNNEISEKSEIFDDQFSVERPDGSNFTLKIRSTKLEDSAMYFCASRGGLNTEAFFGQGTRLTVV.

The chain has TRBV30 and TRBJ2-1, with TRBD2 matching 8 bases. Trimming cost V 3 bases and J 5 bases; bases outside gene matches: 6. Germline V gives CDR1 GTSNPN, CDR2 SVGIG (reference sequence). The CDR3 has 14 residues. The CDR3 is CAWRPAGVNNEQFF. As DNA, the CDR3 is TGTGCCTGGAGGCCAGCGGGAGTCAACAATGAGCAGTTCTTC.

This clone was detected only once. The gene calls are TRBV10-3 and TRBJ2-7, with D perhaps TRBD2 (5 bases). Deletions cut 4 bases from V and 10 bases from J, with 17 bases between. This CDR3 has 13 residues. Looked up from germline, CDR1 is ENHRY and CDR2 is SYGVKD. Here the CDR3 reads CAISGGLSTPQYF. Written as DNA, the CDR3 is TGTGCCATCAGTGGTGGACTGTCGACCCCCCAGTACTTC.

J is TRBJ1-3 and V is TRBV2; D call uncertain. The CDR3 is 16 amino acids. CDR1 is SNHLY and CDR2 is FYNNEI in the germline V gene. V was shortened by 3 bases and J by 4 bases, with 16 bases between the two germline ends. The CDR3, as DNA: TGTGCCAGCAGTGAGGGTAGAAGTAAGACAGGAAACACCATATATTTT. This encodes CASSEGRSKTGNTIYF.

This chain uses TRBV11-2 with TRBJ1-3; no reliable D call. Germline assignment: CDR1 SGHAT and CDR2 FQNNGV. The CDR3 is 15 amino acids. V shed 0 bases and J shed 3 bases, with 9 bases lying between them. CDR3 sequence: CASSLERGSGNTIYF. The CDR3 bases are TGTGCCAGCAGCTTAGAGAGAGGGAGTGGAAACACCATATATTTT.

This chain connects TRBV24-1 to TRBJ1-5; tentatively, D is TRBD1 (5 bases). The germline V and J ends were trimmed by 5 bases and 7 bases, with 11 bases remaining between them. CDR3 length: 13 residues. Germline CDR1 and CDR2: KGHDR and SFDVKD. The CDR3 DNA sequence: TGTGCCACCAGTGGGGGGGGTTTGCAGCCCCAGCATTTT. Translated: CATSGGGLQPQHF.

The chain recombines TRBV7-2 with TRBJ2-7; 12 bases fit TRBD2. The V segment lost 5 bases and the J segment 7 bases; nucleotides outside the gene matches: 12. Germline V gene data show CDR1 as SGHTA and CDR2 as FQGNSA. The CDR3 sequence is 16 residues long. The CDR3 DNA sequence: TGTGCCAGCAGCCCTGTCGGGCTAGCGGGAGGGGGAGAGCAGTACTTC. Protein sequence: CASSPVGLAGGGEQYF.

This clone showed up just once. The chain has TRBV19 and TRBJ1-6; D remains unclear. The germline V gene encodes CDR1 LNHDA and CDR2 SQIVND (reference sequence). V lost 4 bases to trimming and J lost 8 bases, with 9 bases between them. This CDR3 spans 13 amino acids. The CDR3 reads CASSTIEDSPLHF. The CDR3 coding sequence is TGTGCCAGTAGTACGATTGAGGATTCACCCCTCCACTTT.

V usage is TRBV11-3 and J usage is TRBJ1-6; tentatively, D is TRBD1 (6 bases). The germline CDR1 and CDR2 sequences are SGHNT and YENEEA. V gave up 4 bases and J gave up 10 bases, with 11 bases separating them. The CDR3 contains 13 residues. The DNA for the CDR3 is TGTGCCAGCAGCTCGGACAGAACCTCACCCCTCCACTTT. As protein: CASSSDRTSPLHF.

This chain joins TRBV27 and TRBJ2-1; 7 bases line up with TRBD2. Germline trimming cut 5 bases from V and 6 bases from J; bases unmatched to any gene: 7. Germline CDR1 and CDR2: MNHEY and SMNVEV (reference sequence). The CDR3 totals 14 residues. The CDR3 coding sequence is TGTGCCAGCAGTGTAGCGGGCCGGATCAATGAGCAGTTCTTC. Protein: CASSVAGRINEQFF.

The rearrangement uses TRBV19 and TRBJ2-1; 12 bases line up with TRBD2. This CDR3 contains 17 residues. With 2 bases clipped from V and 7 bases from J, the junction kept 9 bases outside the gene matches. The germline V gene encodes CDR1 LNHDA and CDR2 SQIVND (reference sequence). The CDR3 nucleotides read TGTGCCAGTAGTATATTCCGGACTAGCGGGGTCCTAAATGAGCAGTTCTTC. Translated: CASSIFRTSGVLNEQFF. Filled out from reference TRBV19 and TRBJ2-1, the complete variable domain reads DGGITQSPKYLFRKEGQNVTLSCEQNLNHDAMYWYRQDPGQGLRLIYYSQIVNDFQKGDIAEGYSVSREKKESFPLTVTSAQKNPTAFYLCASSIFRTSGVLNEQFFGPGTRLTVL.

This chain's CDR3 is CASSQGGLTQNEQFF. The CDR3 region has the DNA TGTGCCAGCAGCCAGGGGGGACTGACTCAGAATGAGCAGTTCTTC. The chain is built from TRBV11-3 and TRBJ2-1, with D possibly being TRBD1 (7 bases). The CDR3 spans 15 residues. Trimming took 5 bases from V and 7 from J, leaving 18 bases between them. Per germline, CDR1 SGHNT and CDR2 YENEEA.